Included here is one T cell receptor beta chain sequence, with context. Germline CDR1 and CDR2: SGHVS and FQNEAQ. The length of the CDR3 is 18 residues. J lost 1 base, V lost 1 base, and 9 bases had no gene match. TCRdb keeps only in-frame clones here, not all; method: immunoSEQ multiplex PCR. The table lists roughly 2,000 clones, 90% to 95% of them singletons. Repertoires were sampled repeatedly during chemoradiotherapy. These data are taken from a study of chemoradiotherapy in HPV16-positive cancers. Study as a whole: Candidate HPV-specific clones and shared TCR motifs came from a couple of HPV16-positive patients.

This receptor was taken from a human donor with HPV-associated anogenital cancer. The source was tumor tissue, collected from a patient who underwent chemoradiotherapy. This chain connects TRBV7-8 to TRBJ2-1; 8 nucleotides agree with TRBD2. CDR3 coding DNA: TGTGCCAGCAGCTTAGACACCCTACTAGCGGAATCCTACAATGAGCAGTTCTTC. This translates into CASSLDTLLAESYNEQFF.